Following are 32 T cell receptor beta chains from one sample sequenced in a study of blood T cell repertoires in COVID-19 (TCRdb year 2020). Libraries were constructed by the immunoSEQ multiplex PCR assay. Imported from immuneACCESS, the table was reduced by TCRdb to in-frame sequences with V and J called. These copies leave out some clones; in studies compared against another copy, an unresolved V gene accounts for under half, and the cause of the remainder is not known. The sample profile shows approximately 110,000 clones; approximately 70% of them were found once. The ten largest make up about 6% of the sample. Sequencing was performed on peripheral blood. The source of these receptors is a man older than 75 with acute or convalescent COVID-19.

In its sample, this clone was seen a few times. This chain uses TRBV29-1 with TRBJ2-3, with 8 bases matching TRBD2. The J segment lost 1 base and the V segment lost 4 bases, leaving 4 bases of the junction unmatched. The CDR3 totals 14 residues. CDR1 and CDR2 from the germline V gene are SQVTM and ANQGSEA. The CDR3 bases are TGCAGCGTTGCACGAGCGGGGGGCACAGATACGCAGTATTTT. This gives the protein CSVARAGGTDTQYF.

The sample holds a few counts of this clone. The chain has TRBV20-1 and TRBJ1-5; tentative D call: TRBD1 (5 bases). Germline CDR1 reads DFQATT; CDR2 reads SNEGSKA (reference sequence). This CDR3 is 14 amino acids long. The V end was cut by 3 bases, the J end by 7 bases, with 16 bases between. The CDR3 nucleotides are TGCAGTGCTAGTTATGGGGGGACGGAGCAGCCCCAGCATTTT. Translated: CSASYGGTEQPQHF.

This clone has just one count. The chain is built from TRBV20-1 and TRBJ2-1; D uncertain. CDR1 and CDR2 (germline): DFQATT, SNEGSKA (reference sequence). The CDR3 is made up of 11 amino acids. The CDR3 bases are TGCAGCGCAATGCCCGCCGGTGAGCAGTTCTTC. Its protein product is CSAMPAGEQFF.

This clone was recorded once. The chain combines TRBV7-2 with TRBJ1-4; D is ambiguous. This CDR3 has 15 amino acids. Germline values: CDR1 SGHTA, CDR2 FQGNSA. V lost 1 base, J lost 7 bases, and 13 bases lay in between. Here the CDR3 DNA reads TGTGCCAGCAGCTTAGAGCGGCCCGGTCGTGAAAAACTGTTTTTT. This translates into CASSLERPGREKLFF.

This chain uses TRBV25-1 with TRBJ2-7, with a weak D call TRBD2 (5 bases). The CDR3 is 14 residues long. The germline CDR1 and CDR2 sequences are MGHDK and SYGVNS. V was clipped by 1 base and J by 7 bases, with 14 bases between them. CDR3 region: CASSEFHERREQYF. The CDR3 nucleotides read TGTGCCAGCAGTGAATTTCACGAGAGGAGGGAGCAGTACTTC.

The rearrangement joins TRBV5-4 to TRBJ2-7; 7 bases map to TRBD1. Trimming took 3 bases from V and 3 from J; bases not matched to a gene: 12. The CDR3 loop spans 16 amino acids. CDR1 and CDR2 (germline): SGHNT, YYREEE (reference sequence). The CDR3 spells CASSSPDRMRHYEQYF. For the CDR3, the DNA is TGTGCCAGCAGCTCCCCGGACAGGATGCGACACTACGAGCAGTACTTC.

The chain combines TRBV10-1 with TRBJ2-2; TRBD1 agrees at 8 bases. The CDR3 is made up of 15 amino acids. Trimming cost V 6 bases and J 1 base; bases outside gene matches: 4. Germline values: CDR1 WNHNN, CDR2 SYGVQD (reference sequence). CDR3 DNA sequence: TGCGCCAGCAGACCCGGGACAGGGAACACCGGGGAGCTGTTTTTT. Protein: CASRPGTGNTGELFF.

The chain employs TRBV6-6 and TRBJ1-1, with 7 bases that match TRBD1. Trimming cost V 3 bases and J 7 bases; bases outside gene matches: 5. The germline V gene encodes CDR1 MNHNY and CDR2 SVGAGI (reference sequence). CDR3 length equals 13 residues. The CDR3 loop is CASSYSQGIEAFF. CDR3 DNA sequence: TGTGCCAGCAGTTATTCACAGGGGATTGAAGCTTTCTTT.

The chain employs TRBV5-4 and TRBJ1-1, with a weak D call TRBD1 (5 bases). CDR3 length equals 11 residues. Germline CDR1 reads SGHNT; CDR2 reads YYREEE (reference sequence). The V and J ends lost 3 bases and 12 bases respectively, with 12 bases between them. CDR3 in DNA: TGTGCCAGCAGCTACCAGGGTAATACTTTCTTT. It specifies CASSYQGNTFF.

The sample holds one count of this clone. The chain employs TRBV28 and TRBJ2-1, with D tentatively TRBD2 (6 bases). CDR1 and CDR2 from the germline V gene are MDHEN and SYDVKM. V lost 6 bases and J lost 3, with 12 bases in between. The CDR3 has 14 residues. Written as DNA, the CDR3 is TGTGCCAGCAGCCTATACGGGGGCTACAATGAGCAGTTCTTC. This codes for CASSLYGGYNEQFF.

CDR3 DNA: TGTGCCATCAGTGGGGGGGGCGGGAGTGGCTACAATGAGCAGTTCTTC. Its protein product is CAISGGGGSGYNEQFF. The chain joins TRBV10-3 to TRBJ2-1; perhaps TRBD2 as D (7 bases). The germline gives CDR1 ENHRY, CDR2 SYGVKD. The V end lost 4 bases, the J end lost 3 bases, and 16 bases lay between the germline ends. The CDR3 has 16 amino acids.

This clone was detected once. The chain uses TRBV2 and TRBJ2-3; maybe TRBD1 (6 bases). Germline values: CDR1 SNHLY, CDR2 FYNNEI. V shed 6 bases and J shed 4 bases, with 17 bases lying between them. The CDR3 length is 15 residues. CDR3 region: CASRPGTTWADTQYF. In nucleotides, the CDR3 is TGTGCCAGCAGGCCCGGGACAACCTGGGCAGATACGCAGTATTTT.

This clone came up a few times. The CDR3 loop is CASKSRLADSYEQYF. In nucleotides, the CDR3 is TGTGCCAGCAAGTCGCGACTAGCTGATTCCTACGAGCAGTACTTC. The chain has TRBV6-6 and TRBJ2-7; 7 nucleotides agree with TRBD2. CDR1 is MNHNY, CDR2 SVGAGI, per germline (reference sequence). The CDR3 runs 15 residues. V was pared by 7 bases and J by 1 base, with 10 bases of the junction left unmatched.

The chain is built from TRBV4-1 and TRBJ1-1; no definite D call. The CDR3 has 13 amino acids. V lost 3 bases to trimming and J lost 0 bases, with 5 bases between them. Germline V CDR1 and CDR2: MGHRA, YSYEKL. The CDR3 sequence: CASSQRVNTEAFF. In nucleotides, the CDR3 is TGCGCCAGCAGCCAGCGGGTGAACACTGAAGCTTTCTTT.

The chain combines TRBV2 with TRBJ2-5; 10 bases match TRBD2. The V and J ends lost 6 bases and 0 bases, in that order; junction bases with no gene match: 7. The CDR3 covers 16 residues. Germline loops: CDR1 SNHLY, CDR2 FYNNEI. CDR3 nucleotides: TGTGCCAGCAGCGCCGGGACTAGCGCGTACCAAGAGACCCAGTACTTC. Protein sequence: CASSAGTSAYQETQYF.

V is TRBV11-2 and J is TRBJ2-7; D may be TRBD2 (5 bases). Germline V gene lookup returns CDR1 SGHAT and CDR2 FQNNGV. V was clipped by 0 bases and J by 0 bases, with 12 bases between them. CDR3 length equals 16 residues. The CDR3 here is CASSLERAGSSYEQYF. In DNA, the CDR3 is TGTGCCAGCAGCTTAGAACGGGCGGGTTCCTCCTACGAGCAGTACTTC.

Here the CDR3 DNA reads TGTGCCAGCAGTTCCCTCTCTAACGGTCGGTCAGATACGCAGTATTTT. This encodes CASSSLSNGRSDTQYF. The genes are TRBV28 and TRBJ2-3; D gene unclear. Germline assignment: CDR1 MDHEN and CDR2 SYDVKM. Trimming removed 4 bases at V and 4 bases at J, with 18 bases between. This CDR3 has 16 residues.

The V call is TRBV10-1, the J call TRBJ2-1; TRBD2 aligns across 9 bases. This CDR3 comprises 16 residues. Germline V gene lookup returns CDR1 WNHNN and CDR2 SYGVQD (reference sequence). V was pared by 8 bases and J by 3 bases, with 11 bases of the junction left unmatched. The CDR3 sequence is CASPRRLADHYNEQFF. The CDR3 DNA sequence: TGCGCCAGCCCCCGTAGACTAGCGGACCACTACAATGAGCAGTTCTTC.

This chain uses TRBV9 with TRBJ1-1; possible D gene TRBD1, 6 bases. With 0 bases removed from V and 0 bases from J, the gap between germline ends came to 9 bases. This CDR3 spans 15 amino acids. Germline assignment: CDR1 SGDLS and CDR2 YYNGEE. The CDR3 region is CASSVGGPMNTEAFF. In DNA form, the CDR3 reads TGTGCCAGCAGCGTAGGGGGGCCGATGAACACTGAAGCTTTCTTT. The entire variable domain, with the rest obtained from reference TRBV9 and TRBJ1-1, is as follows: DSGVTQTPKHLITATGQRVTLRCSPRSGDLSVYWYQQSLDQGLQFLIQYYNGEERAKGNILERFSAQQFPDLHSELNLSSLELGDSALYFCASSVGGPMNTEAFFGQGTRLTVV.

This clone has a single count. This chain joins TRBV3-1 (or the pseudogene TRBV3-2) and TRBJ2-3; D is perhaps TRBD2 (5 bases). Germline V gene sequence: CDR1 LGHDT, CDR2 YNNKEL (reference sequence). The CDR3 extends over 14 amino acids. V lost 0 bases, J lost 7 bases, and 11 bases lay in between. CDR3 nucleotides: TGTGCCAGCAGCCAAGATCCCCTAGCTTATACGCAGTATTTT. It specifies CASSQDPLAYTQYF.

The chain joins TRBV3-1 (or the pseudogene TRBV3-2) to TRBJ2-5, with D maybe TRBD2 (6 bases). Per the germline V gene, CDR1 is LGHDT and CDR2 is YNNKEL (reference sequence). Trimming shortened V by 4 bases and J by 7 bases, and 19 bases separated the two germline ends. This CDR3 contains 15 residues. The CDR3 coding sequence is TGTGCCAGCAGCCCGTTGGCGGGAAGAGGAGGGACCCAGTACTTC. Translating gives CASSPLAGRGGTQYF.

The V call is TRBV11-3, the J call TRBJ2-1, with 9 bases identical to TRBD2. J lost 0 bases, V lost 6 bases, and 6 bases had no gene match. This CDR3 comprises 16 residues. The germline gives CDR1 SGHNT, CDR2 YENEEA. The CDR3 sequence is CASSSSGADSYNEQFF. CDR3 nucleotide sequence: TGTGCCAGCAGTTCTAGCGGGGCAGACTCCTACAATGAGCAGTTCTTC.

The chain employs TRBV4-3 and TRBJ1-5, with 8 positions matching TRBD1. The germline CDR1 and CDR2 sequences are LGHNA and YSLEER. This CDR3 has 16 amino acids. Losses at the gene ends were 0 bases for V and 2 bases for J; bases not matched to a gene: 3. This CDR3 reads CASSQEAGGRNQPQHF. The CDR3 nucleotides are TGCGCCAGCAGCCAAGAAGCAGGGGGCCGCAATCAGCCCCAGCATTTT.

This CDR3 reads CARSQGASNQPQHF. The CDR3 nucleotides are TGTGCCAGGTCACAGGGGGCTAGCAATCAGCCCCAGCATTTT. The gene calls are TRBV9 and TRBJ1-5; 9 bases map to TRBD1. This CDR3 has 14 residues. J was trimmed by 0 bases and V by 8 bases; bases with no gene match: 3. Per the germline V gene, CDR1 is SGDLS and CDR2 is YYNGEE.

This clone has a single count. The CDR3 here is CASRWDGGNYGYTF. The CDR3 DNA reads as TGTGCCAGCAGATGGGATGGGGGGAACTATGGCTACACCTTC. The chain is built from TRBV2 and TRBJ1-2, with D perhaps matching TRBD1 (5 bases). CDR3 length equals 14 residues. The germline gives CDR1 SNHLY, CDR2 FYNNEI. V lost 6 bases to trimming and J lost 2 bases, with 13 bases between them.

The chain couples TRBV5-1 to TRBJ2-4; perhaps TRBD2 as D (6 bases). The V end was cut by 3 bases, the J end by 8 bases, with 21 bases between. CDR1 SGHRS and CDR2 YFSETQ come from the germline V gene. The CDR3 is 16 residues long. Here the CDR3 DNA reads TGCGCCAGCAGCTCCGGAATTGGGACTTGGCGTGACATTCAGTACTTC. Translation: CASSSGIGTWRDIQYF.

The V call is TRBV5-6, the J call TRBJ2-1; possibly TRBD2 for D (5 bases). The CDR3 spans 15 residues. The V and J ends lost 1 base and 3 bases respectively, with 11 bases between them. Germline V gene sequence: CDR1 SGHDT, CDR2 YYEEEE. CDR3 in amino acids: CASSLRSGLYNEQFF. In DNA form, the CDR3 reads TGTGCCAGCAGCTTGCGGAGCGGTCTCTACAATGAGCAGTTCTTC.

The V and J genes are TRBV6-6 and TRBJ1-2, with 7 bases matching TRBD1. The CDR3 covers 11 residues. Per the germline V gene, CDR1 is MNHNY and CDR2 is SVGAGI (reference sequence). Losses at the gene ends were 10 bases for V and 5 bases for J; bases not matched to a gene: 4. The CDR3 DNA follows: TGTGCCACCCGGACAGGATATGGCTACACCTTC. It translates to CATRTGYGYTF.

This clone was counted a single time. This chain links TRBV30 with TRBJ2-3; a possible D gene is TRBD2 (6 bases). Trimming stripped 4 bases from V and 4 bases from J, with 15 bases between. From germline, CDR1 is GTSNPN and CDR2 SVGIG (reference sequence). The CDR3 contains 14 residues. Here the CDR3 DNA reads TGTGCCTGGAATCGGGGGACGGTTTCAGATACGCAGTATTTT. Protein product: CAWNRGTVSDTQYF.

The J gene is TRBJ2-3, the V gene TRBV6-1; possibly TRBD1 for D (5 bases). Germline CDR1 MNHNS, CDR2 SASEGT. CDR3 length equals 14 residues. The V end lost 3 bases, the J end lost 2 bases, and 9 bases lay between the germline ends. Here the CDR3 reads CASSDRQYTDTQYF. The CDR3 region has the DNA TGTGCCAGCAGTGATCGACAGTACACAGATACGCAGTATTTT.

The chain uses TRBV5-1 and TRBJ2-3; a weak D match, TRBD1 (5 bases). Germline V gene sequence: CDR1 SGHRS, CDR2 YFSETQ. This CDR3 has 15 residues. Deletions cut 2 bases from V and 6 bases from J, with 16 bases between. This chain's CDR3 is CASSLVSRDTDTQYF. The DNA of the CDR3 is TGCGCCAGCAGCTTAGTGTCCAGGGATACGGATACGCAGTATTTT.

The CDR3 nucleotides are TGTGCCAGCAGCGTAGGTGTTAGCGGGACCTACGAGCAGTACTTC. Amino acids: CASSVGVSGTYEQYF. The chain has TRBV9 and TRBJ2-7; 8 nucleotides line up with TRBD2. With V trimmed by 0 bases and J by 2 bases, 4 bases remained unmatched. In germline, CDR1 is SGDLS, CDR2 YYNGEE. The CDR3 runs 15 residues.